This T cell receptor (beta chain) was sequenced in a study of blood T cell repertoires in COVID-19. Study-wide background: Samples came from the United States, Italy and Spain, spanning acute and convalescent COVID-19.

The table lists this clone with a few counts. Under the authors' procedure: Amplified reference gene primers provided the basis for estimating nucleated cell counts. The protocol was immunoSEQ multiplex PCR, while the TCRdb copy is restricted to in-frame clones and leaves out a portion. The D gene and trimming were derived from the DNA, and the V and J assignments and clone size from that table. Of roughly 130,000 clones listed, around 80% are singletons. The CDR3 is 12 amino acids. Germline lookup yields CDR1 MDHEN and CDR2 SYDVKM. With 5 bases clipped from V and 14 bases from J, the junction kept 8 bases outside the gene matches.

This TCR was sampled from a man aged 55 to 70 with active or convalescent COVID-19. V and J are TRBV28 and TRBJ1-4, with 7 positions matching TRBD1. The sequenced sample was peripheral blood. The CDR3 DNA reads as TGTGCCAGCAGTCCGAGGACAGGTTCTCTGTTTTTT. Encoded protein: CASSPRTGSLFF.